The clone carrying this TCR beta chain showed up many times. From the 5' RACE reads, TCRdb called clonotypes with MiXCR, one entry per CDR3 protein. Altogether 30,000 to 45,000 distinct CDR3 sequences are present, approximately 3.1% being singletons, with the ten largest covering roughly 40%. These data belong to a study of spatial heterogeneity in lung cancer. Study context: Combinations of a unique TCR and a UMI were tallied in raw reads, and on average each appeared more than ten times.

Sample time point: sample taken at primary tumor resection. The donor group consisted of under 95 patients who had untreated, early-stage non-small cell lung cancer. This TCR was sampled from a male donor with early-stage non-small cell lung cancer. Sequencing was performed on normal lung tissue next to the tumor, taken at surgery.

CDR3 bases: TGTGCCAGCACCAAACAGACAGGGTTAGCCTACGAGCAGTACTTC. Its protein is CASTKQTGLAYEQYF. The V call is TRBV6-5, the J call TRBJ2-7, with TRBD1 matching 7 bases. CDR1 is MNHEY, CDR2 SVGAGI, per germline. The V segment lost 7 bases and the J segment 2 bases; nucleotides outside the gene matches: 11. The CDR3 has 15 amino acids.